This entry lists 24 T cell receptor beta chains sequenced from one sample in a study of PD-1 and CTLA-4 blockade in melanoma. Clones were read by immunoSEQ multiplex PCR, and TCRdb kept only the in-frame ones, dropping some. This table has under 20,000 clones, 70% appearing once. Sequenced material: CD8+ T cells from peripheral blood, taken from a patient given anti-PD-1 treatment. All receptors derive from a human donor with melanoma.

This chain connects TRBV21-1 to TRBJ2-2; TRBD1, the table's D call, lacks a check against the DNA. TRBV21-1 has pseudogene status. The length of the CDR3 is 15 residues. The CDR3 bases are TGTGCCAGCAGCACCTGGGACACCGACACCGGGGAGCTGTTTTTT. This translates into CASSTWDTDTGELFF.

V and J are TRBV5-5 and TRBJ1-2; no reliable D call. This CDR3 has 15 amino acids. Trimming cost V 4 bases and J 0 bases, with 13 bases left between them. From germline, CDR1 is SGHKS and CDR2 YYEKEE (reference sequence). The CDR3 DNA reads as TGTGCCAGCAGCCTGCAGCCGGTCGCTAACTATGGCTACACCTTC. It specifies CASSLQPVANYGYTF.

The chain links TRBV27 to TRBJ1-4; 8 bases agree with TRBD1. Losses at the gene ends were 5 bases for V and 5 bases for J; bases not matched to a gene: 4. The CDR3 length is 14 residues. Germline V lookup: CDR1 MNHEY, CDR2 SMNVEV (reference sequence). CDR3 amino acids: CASSIQGANEKLFF. CDR3 DNA: TGTGCCAGCAGTATCCAGGGGGCGAATGAAAAACTGTTTTTT.

The rearrangement uses TRBV4-1 and TRBJ1-2; TRBD1 might be the D (5 bases). Germline V lookup: CDR1 MGHRA, CDR2 YSYEKL. Trimming removed 0 bases at V and 5 bases at J, with 13 bases between. This CDR3 is built from 15 residues. The CDR3 DNA sequence: TGCGCCAGCAGCCAAGATCCAGGGATCCAGTATGGCTACACCTTC. It translates to CASSQDPGIQYGYTF.

V gene TRBV19 combines with J gene TRBJ1-1, with no clear D. Germline CDR1 is LNHDA and CDR2 is SQIVND (reference sequence). Trimming left V 5 bases short and J 0 bases short, with 10 bases between. CDR3 length equals 14 residues. CDR3 loop: CASSPGLMNTEAFF. CDR3 nucleotides: TGTGCCAGTAGTCCTGGACTGATGAACACTGAAGCTTTCTTT.

In this sample, this clone turned up once. The rearrangement links TRBV30 to TRBJ2-7; 7 bases are shared with TRBD1. The CDR3 loop spans 14 amino acids. Germline V gives CDR1 GTSNPN, CDR2 SVGIG (reference sequence). V was pared by 6 bases and J by 4 bases, with 12 bases of the junction left unmatched. CDR3 coding DNA: TGTGCCTGCACTCGACCGGGACAGTCTTACGAGCAGTACTTC. Translating gives CACTRPGQSYEQYF.

This chain links TRBV7-2 with TRBJ2-4; D may be TRBD1 or TRBD2 (5 bases each). In germline, CDR1 is SGHTA, CDR2 FQGNSA. V gave up 1 base and J gave up 7 bases, with 8 bases separating them. This CDR3 is 13 amino acids long. The CDR3 DNA sequence: TGTGCCAGCAGCTTAGACTGGGGGAACATTCAGTACTTC. It codes for CASSLDWGNIQYF.

The chain combines TRBV4-2 with TRBJ1-1; D not resolved. Germline V gene sequence: CDR1 LGHNA, CDR2 YNFKEQ. V dropped 1 base and J dropped 1 base, with 10 bases sitting between them. This CDR3 region has 15 residues. In DNA form, the CDR3 reads TGTGCCAGCAGCCAAGGGAGAGACGGGAACACTGAAGCTTTCTTT. Protein sequence: CASSQGRDGNTEAFF.

The chain couples TRBV29-1 to TRBJ2-7; D remains unclear. CDR3 length equals 11 residues. Germline loops: CDR1 SQVTM, CDR2 ANQGSEA. The V gene lost 6 bases and the J gene lost 3 bases, with 9 bases spanning the gap. CDR3 amino acids: CSVESLYEQYF. The CDR3 coding sequence is TGCAGCGTCGAAAGCCTCTACGAGCAGTACTTC.

The chain carries TRBV15 and TRBJ1-5, with TRBD1 matching 9 bases. The germline gives CDR1 LNHNV, CDR2 YYDKDF (reference sequence). The CDR3 is 16 amino acids. V lost 0 bases to trimming and J lost 6 bases; unmatched junction nucleotides: 6. CDR3 coding DNA: TGTGCCACCAGCAGAGATGGGGACAGGGCCGGTCAGCCCCAGCATTTT. Encoded protein: CATSRDGDRAGQPQHF.

The chain links TRBV4-2 to TRBJ1-5; 9 positions agree with TRBD1. Trimming at V came to 1 base and at J to 4 bases, leaving 8 bases not matched to a gene. This CDR3 spans 17 amino acids. Looked up from germline, CDR1 is LGHNA and CDR2 is YNFKEQ. The CDR3 here is CASSQVGLDRGNQPQHF. The CDR3, as DNA: TGTGCCAGCAGCCAAGTTGGCCTCGACAGGGGGAATCAGCCCCAGCATTTT.

This chain connects TRBV12-5 to TRBJ2-7; D is possibly TRBD2 (5 bases). This CDR3 spans 12 amino acids. V shed 7 bases and J shed 2 bases, with 9 bases lying between them. Germline assignment: CDR1 LGHNT and CDR2 FRNRAP. CDR3 loop: CASATGAYEQYF. The CDR3 DNA sequence: TGTGCTAGTGCCACCGGGGCCTACGAGCAGTACTTC. Drawing the rest from reference TRBV12-5 and TRBJ2-7, the complete variable domain is DARVTQTPRHKVTEMGQEVTMRCQPILGHNTVFWYRQTMMQGLELLAYFRNRAPLDDSGMPKDRFSAEMPDATLATLKIQPSEPRDSAVYFCASATGAYEQYFGPGTRLTVT.

V usage is TRBV7-8 and J usage is TRBJ2-5; D gene unclear. Trimming took 8 bases from V and 1 from J, leaving 11 bases between them. The CDR3 spans 13 residues. Germline loops: CDR1 SGHVS, CDR2 FQNEAQ. Here the CDR3 DNA reads TGTGCCAGCTCACCCTATGTCCAAGAGACCCAGTACTTC. It specifies CASSPYVQETQYF.

The chain links TRBV30 to TRBJ2-5; 11 bases are shared with TRBD2. V trimming: 2 bases; J trimming: 5 bases; junction bases outside the gene matches: 7. The CDR3 is 15 residues long. Per the germline V gene, CDR1 is GTSNPN and CDR2 is SVGIG (reference sequence). Written as DNA, the CDR3 is TGTGCCTGGAGTCATAGCGGGGGGGCAGGTGAGACCCAGTACTTC. This translates into CAWSHSGGAGETQYF. The variable domain in full, completed from reference TRBV30 and TRBJ2-5, reads SQTIHQWPATLVQPVGSPLSLECTVEGTSNPNLYWYRQAAGRGLQLLFYSVGIGQISSEVPQNLSASRPQDRQFILSSKKLLLSDSGFYLCAWSHSGGAGETQYFGPGTRLLVL.

This sequence joins TRBV7-2 and TRBJ2-1; D is unresolved. Germline CDR1 reads SGHTA; CDR2 reads FQGNSA. This CDR3 contains 14 residues. V lost 3 bases, J lost 4 bases, and 10 bases lay in between. CDR3 sequence: CASSFLAVYNEQFF. For the CDR3, the DNA is TGTGCCAGCAGCTTCTTGGCGGTGTACAATGAGCAGTTCTTC.

CDR3 bases: TGTGCCAGCAGCTATGGGACGGGGATCCGAGGGTATGGCTACACCTTC. Its protein product is CASSYGTGIRGYGYTF. The chain uses TRBV7-9 and TRBJ1-2; D might be TRBD1 (5 bases). The CDR3 runs to 16 residues. V dropped 4 bases and J dropped 5 bases, with 20 bases sitting between them. Germline V lookup: CDR1 SEHNR, CDR2 FQNEAQ (reference sequence). The full variable domain, completed using reference TRBV7-9 and TRBJ1-2, is DTGVSQNPRHKITKRGQNVTFRCDPISEHNRLYWYRQTLGQGPEFLTYFQNEAQLEKSRLLSDRFSAERPKGSFSTLEIQRTEQGDSAMYLCASSYGTGIRGYGYTFGSGTRLTVV.

V is TRBV4-1 and J is TRBJ2-7; D is unclear. V shed 3 bases and J shed 4 bases, with 10 bases lying between them. The CDR3 covers 13 residues. Germline CDR1 reads MGHRA; CDR2 reads YSYEKL. This chain's CDR3 is CASSQVPSYEQYF. In nucleotides, the CDR3 is TGCGCCAGCAGCCAGGTGCCCTCTTACGAGCAGTACTTC.

V is TRBV4-1 and J is TRBJ1-6; D is perhaps TRBD1 (5 bases). Germline lookup yields CDR1 MGHRA and CDR2 YSYEKL. The CDR3 runs 18 residues. Trimming cost V 0 bases and J 2 bases, with 14 bases left between them. CDR3 DNA: TGCGCCAGCAGCCAAGATAGCGGGGGAAGGCCCTATAATTCACCCCTCCACTTT. Amino acid sequence: CASSQDSGGRPYNSPLHF.

This rearrangement joins TRBV11-2 to TRBJ1-5; D is unclear. V gave up 1 base and J gave up 0 bases, with 7 bases separating them. The CDR3 has 15 residues. CDR1 is SGHAT and CDR2 is FQNNGV in the germline V gene. The CDR3 coding sequence is TGTGCCAGCAGCTTAGCCGGGAATAGCAATCAGCCCCAGCATTTT. It codes for CASSLAGNSNQPQHF.

J is TRBJ1-6 and V is TRBV6-5; no definite D call. This CDR3 comprises 15 residues. Deletions cut 5 bases from V and 0 bases from J, with 8 bases between. Germline V CDR1 and CDR2: MNHEY, SVGAGI. This CDR3 reads CASSRVFSYNSPLHF. The CDR3 bases are TGTGCCAGCAGTCGGGTGTTCTCCTATAATTCACCCCTCCACTTT.

This chain uses TRBV6-5 with TRBJ1-2, with 11 nucleotides matching TRBD1. The CDR3 runs to 15 residues. The germline gives CDR1 MNHEY, CDR2 SVGAGI. The trim removed 6 bases at V and 4 bases at J, leaving 7 bases unmatched. The CDR3 protein is CASSASGTGGYGYTF. CDR3 nucleotides: TGTGCCAGCAGCGCTAGTGGGACAGGGGGCTATGGCTACACCTTC.

V and J are TRBV27 and TRBJ1-1; TRBD1 aligns across 12 bases. This CDR3 has 17 amino acids. CDR1 and CDR2 (germline): MNHEY, SMNVEV (reference sequence). The trim removed 5 bases at V and 2 bases at J, leaving 9 bases unmatched. The CDR3 DNA follows: TGTGCCAGCAGTCCAGGGACAGGGGGCATAGGAAACACTGAAGCTTTCTTT. Its translation: CASSPGTGGIGNTEAFF.

The V call is TRBV28, the J call TRBJ1-4; D may be TRBD1 (6 bases). In germline, CDR1 is MDHEN, CDR2 SYDVKM. The V gene lost 10 bases and the J gene lost 8 bases, with 17 bases spanning the gap. The CDR3 contains 13 residues. In DNA form, the CDR3 reads TGTGCCACCCAAGGGGGTCTTAGGGAAAAACTGTTTTTT. It encodes CATQGGLREKLFF.

This clone turned up a few times. CDR3 sequence (DNA): TGTGCCAGCAGGCGGGGATCCTCGGACAGGGAGGGCTATGGCTACACCTTC. Translating gives CASRRGSSDREGYGYTF. This sequence joins TRBV13 and TRBJ1-2, with 8 bases aligning to TRBD1. CDR1 and CDR2 (germline): PRHDT, FYEKMQ (reference sequence). The length of the CDR3 is 17 residues. The junction had 16 bases not matched to a gene; V was cut back by 6 bases and J by 4 bases. The full variable domain, completed using reference TRBV13 and TRBJ1-2, is AAGVIQSPRHLIKEKRETATLKCYPIPRHDTVYWYQQGPGQDPQFLISFYEKMQSDKGSIPDRFSAQQFSDYHSELNMSSLELGDSALYFCASRRGSSDREGYGYTFGSGTRLTVV.